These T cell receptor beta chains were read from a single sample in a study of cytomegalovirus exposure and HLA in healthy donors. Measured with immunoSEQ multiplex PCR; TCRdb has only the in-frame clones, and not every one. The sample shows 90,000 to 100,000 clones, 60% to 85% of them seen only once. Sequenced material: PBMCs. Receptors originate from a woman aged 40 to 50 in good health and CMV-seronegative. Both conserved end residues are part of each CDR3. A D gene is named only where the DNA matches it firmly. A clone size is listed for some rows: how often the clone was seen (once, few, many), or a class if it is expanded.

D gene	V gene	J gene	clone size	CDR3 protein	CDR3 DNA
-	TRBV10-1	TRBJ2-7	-	CASSGPGGSRDYEQYF	TGCGCCAGCAGTGGCCCTGGTGGATCCAGGGACTACGAGCAGTACTTC
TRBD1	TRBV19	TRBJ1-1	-	CASFRGRWTEAFF	TGTGCCAGTTTCAGGGGGCGGTGGACTGAAGCTTTCTTT
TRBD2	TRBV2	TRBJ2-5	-	CASSPLGGESEETQYF	TGTGCCAGCAGTCCACTGGGGGGGGAGTCGGAAGAGACCCAGTACTTC
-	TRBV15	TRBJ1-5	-	CATSLPLRTGNQPQHF	TGTGCCACCAGCCTCCCACTTCGGACAGGCAATCAGCCCCAGCATTTT
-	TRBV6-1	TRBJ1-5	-	CASSEQGRNQPQHF	TGTGCCAGCAGTGAACAGGGGCGCAATCAGCCCCAGCATTTT
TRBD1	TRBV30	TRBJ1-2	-	CAWSPEPTGRGGNTNYGYTF	TGTGCCTGGAGTCCCGAACCGACAGGGAGAGGGGGTAACACTAACTATGGCTACACCTTC
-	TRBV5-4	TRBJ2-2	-	CASSRELNTGELFF	TGTGCCAGCAGCCGAGAACTGAACACCGGGGAGCTGTTTTTT
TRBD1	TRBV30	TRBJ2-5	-	CAWSVHRVTGETQYF	TGTGCCTGGAGTGTTCATAGGGTGACAGGGGAGACCCAGTACTTC
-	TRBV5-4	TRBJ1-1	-	CASSLGGMVTEAFF	TGTGCCAGCAGCTTGGGAGGGATGGTCACTGAAGCTTTCTTT
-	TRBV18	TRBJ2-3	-	CASSLGSTDTQYF	TGTGCCAGCTCACTGGGCAGCACAGATACGCAGTATTTT
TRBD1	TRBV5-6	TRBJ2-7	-	CASRRTGGFYEQYF	TGTGCCAGCAGGCGGACAGGGGGCTTCTACGAGCAGTACTTC
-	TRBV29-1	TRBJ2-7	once	CSVEGGGYEQYF	TGCAGCGTAGAGGGAGGCGGCTACGAGCAGTACTTC
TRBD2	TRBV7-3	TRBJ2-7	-	CASSGKDGLAGFEQYF	TGTGCCAGCAGCGGAAAAGACGGACTAGCAGGTTTTGAGCAGTACTTC
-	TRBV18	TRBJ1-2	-	CASSPDRRDYGYTF	TGTGCCAGCTCACCCGACCGGAGGGACTATGGCTACACCTTC
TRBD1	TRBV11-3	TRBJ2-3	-	CASSQTGGPDKEYF	TGTGCCAGCAGCCAGACAGGGGGTCCAGATAAGGAGTATTTT